A selection of T cell receptor beta chains follows, all from one sample in a study of tumor-infiltrating lymphocytes in oesophageal squamous cell carcinoma. TCRdb re-analysed the PCR reads in MiXCR, keeping a single row per CDR3 protein. The sample yields around 13,000 distinct CDR3 sequences, nearly 60% seen once. Sequencing was done on a sample of esophageal tumor tissue. Receptors were obtained from a female donor with esophageal squamous cell carcinoma. CDR3s include the opening cysteine and the closing phenylalanine or tryptophan. The order of the fields is CDR3 DNA, CDR3 protein, clone size, J gene, CDR3 length, D gene, V gene. The D gene is left open where the match is weak. Some rows have no size entry. The others give once, few or many, or a class for an expanded clone.

TGTGCCAGCAGCCTCCGGACTAGCGGGAGAAAAGAGACCCAGTACTTC CASSLRTSGRKETQYF - TRBJ2-5 16 TRBD2 TRBV7-6
TGTGCCAGCAGCTCCCATCCTAGCGGGAGTGGCAATGAGCAGTTCTTC CASSSHPSGSGNEQFF - TRBJ2-1 16 TRBD2 TRBV7-6
TGTGCCAGTAGTCTGGCCCCTAGGGAGACCCAGTACTTC CASSLAPRETQYF - TRBJ2-5 13 - TRBV19
TGTGCCAGCTCAGACAGTCAAATAAACTACGAGCAGTACTTC CASSDSQINYEQYF once TRBJ2-7 14 - TRBV18
TGTGCCAGCAGCTTAACGGGGACTAGCTCTACGCAGTATTTT CASSLTGTSSTQYF few TRBJ2-3 14 TRBD2 TRBV7-3
TGTGCCAGCAGCGCGGGGGACCAAGAGACCCAGTACTTC CASSAGDQETQYF - TRBJ2-5 13 TRBD2 TRBV7-6
TGTGTTACGCGACGGGCTAGCGGGAGAGGGGGGAATGAGCAGTACTTC CVTRRASGRGGNEQYF few TRBJ2-7 16 TRBD2 TRBV7-6
TGTGCCAGCAGCAGAAGGGGGAACACTGAAGCTTTCTTT CASSRRGNTEAFF - TRBJ1-1 13 - TRBV2
TGTGCCAGCAGGGACTCTCCAGCTACGCAGTATTTT CASRDSPATQYF - TRBJ2-3 12 - TRBV6-1
TGTGCCAGCAGCTTAAGTCAATGGGACACCGGGGAGCTGTTTTTT CASSLSQWDTGELFF - TRBJ2-2 15 - TRBV7-4
TGTGCCACACGGGACAGTCTACAAGAGACCCAGTACTTC CATRDSLQETQYF hyperexpanded TRBJ2-5 13 TRBD1 TRBV7-9
TGTGCCAGCAGCTCCCAGAGAGGAGTGGCCAAAAACATTCAGTACTTC CASSSQRGVAKNIQYF - TRBJ2-4 16 - TRBV7-2
TGTGCCAGCAGCTTGCGACTCACCCAATTGGTTAATGAGCAGTTCTTC CASSLRLTQLVNEQFF - TRBJ2-1 16 - TRBV5-3
TGTGCCAGCAGCTTCAAGATGAGCTCCTACAATGAGCAGTTCTTC CASSFKMSSYNEQFF few TRBJ2-1 15 - TRBV5-4
TGTGCCAGCAGTGAAGACAGGGGGACCTACGAGCAGTACTTC CASSEDRGTYEQYF once TRBJ2-7 14 TRBD1 TRBV6-1
TGTGCCAGCAGCTTAGATACAAACACAGATACGCAGTATTTT CASSLDTNTDTQYF - TRBJ2-3 14 - TRBV7-9
TGTGCCAGCAGCCCGGACAGGACGGCCTACAATGAGCAGTTCTTC CASSPDRTAYNEQFF few TRBJ2-1 15 TRBD1 TRBV7-3
TGTGCCAGCAGCACCACAGACAGGCGAGACTACGAGCAGTACTTC CASSTTDRRDYEQYF - TRBJ2-7 15 - TRBV7-4
TGTGCCAGCAGTTACTCGAAAGGGAGGACTGAAGCTTTCTTT CASSYSKGRTEAFF few TRBJ1-1 14 - TRBV6-5
TGTGCCAGCAGCTTCAATGAGCAGTTCTTC CASSFNEQFF few TRBJ2-1 10 - TRBV7-9
TGTGCCAGCAGTCCGACTGCGGTTAGCTCTGGAAACACCATATATTTT CASSPTAVSSGNTIYF - TRBJ1-3 16 - TRBV27
TGCAGCGTTATAGCTAGCGGGAGTTCCCTAAATGAGCAGTTCTTC CSVIASGSSLNEQFF few TRBJ2-1 15 TRBD2 TRBV29-1
TGTGCCAGCAGAACACAGTGGGGCACTGAAGCTTTCTTT CASRTQWGTEAFF - TRBJ1-1 13 - TRBV25-1
TGTGCCAGCAGCTTAGCTGGCACAGATACGCAGTATTTT CASSLAGTDTQYF - TRBJ2-3 13 - TRBV11-2
TGTGCCAGCAGCTTCTCGTCTGGGGCCAACGTCCTGACTTTC CASSFSSGANVLTF - TRBJ2-6 14 - TRBV7-9
TGTGCCAGCAGTCTAAGGCTACGGACACCTAGGAATGAGCAGTTCTTC CASSLRLRTPRNEQFF - TRBJ2-1 16 - TRBV12-3/TRBV12-4
TGTGCCAGCAGTCTAGATACGACTAGCACAGATACGCAGTATTTT CASSLDTTSTDTQYF - TRBJ2-3 15 - TRBV28
TGTGCCAGCAGTACGACAAGGGCAAACTATGGCTACACCTTC CASSTTRANYGYTF - TRBJ1-2 14 - TRBV6-8
TGTGCCAGCTCCCGGACTGAAAGCTCCTACAATGAGCAGTTCTTC CASSRTESSYNEQFF - TRBJ2-1 15 - TRBV18
TGCGCCAGCAGCCAAGCGGCTGAGGGCGTCGGGCAGTACTTC CASSQAAEGVGQYF - TRBJ2-7 14 - TRBV4-1
TGTGCCACCCGACTAGCGGTCCAATACGAGCAGTACTTC CATRLAVQYEQYF - TRBJ2-7 13 TRBD2 TRBV6-1
TGTGCCAGCAGCCAGGGGGGGAACAATGAGCAGTTCTTC CASSQGGNNEQFF - TRBJ2-1 13 - TRBV7-4
TGTGCCAGCAGACTAGACACTAATGAGCAGTTCTTC CASRLDTNEQFF - TRBJ2-1 12 - TRBV6-1
TGTGCCAGCAGCGATACAGGTCAAGGCATTGGTGAGCAGTTCTTC CASSDTGQGIGEQFF - TRBJ2-1 15 - TRBV9
TGTGCCAGCAGTCCTAGATACGGCTACACCTTC CASSPRYGYTF - TRBJ1-2 11 - TRBV6-1
TGTGCCAGCAGCTCGAAGCGGGGCAGCACAGATACGCAGTATTTT CASSSKRGSTDTQYF few TRBJ2-3 15 TRBD2 TRBV7-2
TGTGCCAGCAGTCCCGCCGGGGGCAGCTCCTACAATGAGCAGTACTTC CASSPAGGSSYNEQYF - TRBJ2-7 16 - TRBV11-2
TGTGCCAGTTCACCTATCTACAATGAGCAGTTCTTC CASSPIYNEQFF many TRBJ2-1 12 - TRBV18
TGTGCCAGCTCACGGGAGGACTATGGCTACACCTTC CASSREDYGYTF few TRBJ1-2 12 - TRBV18